This entry lists 11 T cell receptor beta chains sequenced from one sample in a study of shared clonotypes between healthy human individuals. Cells designated naive CD8 were CD45RO-negative and were positively selected for CCR7, with terminally differentiated effector memory CD45RA+ cells excluded. Using immunoSEQ multiplex PCR, the repertoire was profiled, and TCRdb retains in-frame clones only, with some absent. Of about 2 million clones in the sample, about 95% are singletons; the top ten hold 1% to 1.3%. The sequencing sample was made of naive CD8+ T cells sorted from blood. The receptors were gathered from a man aged 18 to 35 in good health.

This chain joins TRBV13 and TRBJ2-1; unclear D gene. CDR1 and CDR2 from the germline V gene are PRHDT and FYEKMQ (reference sequence). Trimming shortened V by 2 bases and J by 4 bases, and 12 bases separated the two germline ends. The CDR3 is 15 residues long. Here the CDR3 reads CASSLFRTPYNEQFF. The CDR3 DNA reads as TGTGCCAGCAGCTTATTCCGAACGCCGTACAATGAGCAGTTCTTC.

This chain connects TRBV2 to TRBJ2-5, with TRBD2 matching 8 bases. CDR1 is SNHLY, CDR2 FYNNEI, per germline. V shed 3 bases, J shed 1 base, and the junction held 4 bases outside the gene matches. The CDR3 has 15 residues. The CDR3 coding sequence is TGTGCCAGCAGTGATGCCGGACTAGCCCAAGAGACCCAGTACTTC. Its translation: CASSDAGLAQETQYF.

The chain combines TRBV18 with TRBJ2-5; D unclear. From germline, CDR1 is KGHSH and CDR2 LQKENI. Trimming left V 4 bases short and J 1 base short, with 7 bases between. The CDR3 covers 13 residues. CDR3 sequence reads: CASSRSTQETQYF. The CDR3 DNA reads TGTGCCAGCTCACGGTCTACCCAAGAGACCCAGTACTTC. Together with reference TRBV18 and TRBJ2-5, the CDR3 gives the full variable domain: NAGVMQNPRHLVRRRGQEARLRCSPMKGHSHVYWYRQLPEEGLKFMVYLQKENIIDESGMPKERFSAEFPKEGPSILRIQQVVRGDSAAYFCASSRSTQETQYFGPGTRLLVL.

The chain is built from TRBV11-2 and TRBJ1-4; D remains unclear. Germline CDR1 reads SGHAT; CDR2 reads FQNNGV. CDR3 length equals 15 residues. V lost 4 bases to trimming and J lost 2 bases, with 11 bases between them. The CDR3 sequence is CASSSGVATNEKLFF. CDR3 in DNA: TGTGCCAGCAGCTCCGGTGTCGCGACTAATGAAAAACTGTTTTTT. Using reference TRBV11-2 and TRBJ1-4 for the parts outside the CDR3, the full variable domain is EAGVAQSPRYKIIEKRQSVAFWCNPISGHATLYWYQQILGQGPKLLIQFQNNGVVDDSQLPKDRFSAERLKGVDSTLKIQPAKLEDSAVYLCASSSGVATNEKLFFGSGTQLSVL.

Only one count was recorded for this clone. The chain joins TRBV5-4 to TRBJ2-7, with a possible D match to TRBD2 (5 bases). The germline gives CDR1 SGHNT, CDR2 YYREEE (reference sequence). CDR3 length: 15 residues. Between the trimmed V and J ends, which lost 4 bases and 1 base, there was a span of 15 bases. CDR3 bases: TGTGCCAGCAGCACCCCGGAGGCCGTTTCCTACGAGCAGTACTTC. Its protein is CASSTPEAVSYEQYF.

The chain recombines TRBV7-2 with TRBJ2-5; 7 bases fit TRBD1. The V gene end was trimmed by 3 bases and the J gene end by 4 bases; junction bases not matched to a gene: 20. CDR3 length: 19 residues. Per the germline V gene, CDR1 is SGHTA and CDR2 is FQGNSA. CDR3 sequence reads: CASSFGEGANPAGPETQYF. The CDR3, as DNA: TGTGCCAGCAGCTTCGGAGAGGGGGCGAATCCTGCCGGGCCAGAGACCCAGTACTTC.

The chain employs TRBV2 and TRBJ2-7, with 10 bases aligning to TRBD1. After removal of 6 bases from V and 4 bases from J, the junction contained 6 bases not matched to a gene. The V gene's germline CDR1 is SNHLY and CDR2 FYNNEI. This CDR3 has 14 residues. CDR3 sequence reads: CASRSGTGVYEQYF. CDR3 nucleotides: TGTGCCAGCAGATCCGGGACAGGGGTTTACGAGCAGTACTTC.

As concerns this clone: The same CDR3 is also encoded by other DNA sequences in this sample. The rearrangement uses TRBV11-2 and TRBJ2-5, with TRBD2 matching over 9 bases. The CDR3 sequence is 14 residues long. The J segment lost 2 bases and the V segment lost 3 bases, leaving 1 base of the junction unmatched. Germline V gene lookup returns CDR1 SGHAT and CDR2 FQNNGV. The chain's CDR3 is CASSFSGGQETQYF. DNA of the CDR3: TGTGCCAGCAGCTTTAGCGGGGGACAAGAGACCCAGTACTTC. Complete variable domain (other parts from reference TRBV11-2 and TRBJ2-5): EAGVAQSPRYKIIEKRQSVAFWCNPISGHATLYWYQQILGQGPKLLIQFQNNGVVDDSQLPKDRFSAERLKGVDSTLKIQPAKLEDSAVYLCASSFSGGQETQYFGPGTRLLVL.

The V gene is TRBV2, the J gene TRBJ1-2; 10 nucleotides agree with TRBD1. From germline, CDR1 is SNHLY and CDR2 FYNNEI. This CDR3 region has 12 residues. The V gene end was trimmed by 6 bases and the J gene end by 8 bases; junction bases not matched to a gene: 3. The CDR3 here is CASRGTGEGYTF. CDR3 sequence (DNA): TGTGCCAGCAGAGGGACAGGGGAGGGCTACACCTTC.

Points on this clone: Other DNA sequences from this sample encode an identical CDR3 as well. The rearrangement uses TRBV5-6 and TRBJ2-1; TRBD2 agrees at 7 bases. The V gene's germline CDR1 is SGHDT and CDR2 YYEEEE. The CDR3 extends over 14 amino acids. V lost 4 bases, J lost 0 bases, and 1 base stayed unmatched. Written as DNA, the CDR3 is TGTGCCAGCAGCCCGGGGGGCTCCTACAATGAGCAGTTCTTC. It specifies CASSPGGSYNEQFF.

The rearrangement uses TRBV6-5 and TRBJ2-3; TRBD2 is a possible D gene (5 bases). Germline lookup yields CDR1 MNHEY and CDR2 SVGAGI. The CDR3 contains 16 residues. With 0 bases removed from V and 2 bases from J, the gap between germline ends came to 12 bases. CDR3 nucleotide sequence: TGTGCCAGCAGTTACTCGACACTAGATGACACAGATACGCAGTATTTT. Residues: CASSYSTLDDTDTQYF.